One T cell receptor beta chain is described in this entry. This clonotype was observed at least ten times. What antigen it recognizes has not been identified. Base-call qualities are not available, and no considerably larger clone is one nucleotide away. The CDR3 has 16 amino acids, counting the end cysteine and phenylalanine. Here the CDR3 DNA is all that survives: 48 bases in frame from base 1. The V and J ends are trimmed by 6 bases and 4 bases, leaving 22 bases between them. CDR1 and CDR2, per the germline V gene, are SGHRS and YFSETQ. This entry is derived from a study of identical twins (TCRdb year 2016). Notes on the research overall: To test whether fetal clonotypes persist, the study used deep sequencing on TCR alpha and beta repertoires from monozygotic twins, unrelated adults of various ages, and cord blood. Replicate twin experiments were performed at different times using different library preparation protocols to rule out contamination. Results the study describes overall, beyond this receptor: Out-of-frame TCR alpha sharing in monozygotic twins was systematically underestimated by recombination models, whereas sharing between unrelated individuals was in agreement with the recombination models. Abundant cord blood beta clonotypes had fewer insertions, young adult naive repertoires showed a similar but weaker trend, and memory repertoires showed no such trend. Excess twin sharing in beta out-of-frame sequences was weaker because fewer shared sequences lowered the signal-to-noise ratio. Compared with coincidental sharing between unrelated individuals, an excess of low generation-probability sequences was observed among out-of-frame TCR alpha sequences shared between twins. Zero-insertion analyses could be partly confounded by invariant T cells such as MAIT and iNKT, although diverse VJ usage argued against such confounding for most clonotypes. Conclusions relied on cross-sectional statistical analysis, since the same donors could not be followed over many years.

Every donor was a healthy Caucasian. Three pairs of female monozygotic twins, all aged roughly 18 to 29 years, were included in the twin cohort. Peripheral blood mononuclear cells were the source from which RNA for the TCR libraries was isolated. Libraries came from 5' RACE. TCRdb names Illumina HiSeq 2000 as the instrument used. Template switching added a universal primer binding site, and the final cDNA carried a unique molecular identifier that allowed TCR cDNA molecules to be counted accurately. Specific primers in the conserved constant-segment region were used to synthesize first-strand cDNA for the TCR alpha and beta chains. To control for contamination, every cDNA library carried two barcodes: a SMART-Mk sample barcode plus Illumina barcodes. TruSeq adapter sequences, together with Illumina sample barcodes, were added in two successive PCR steps. TCR alpha and beta cDNA libraries were sequenced on the Illumina HiSeq platform with custom primers. On the study's bioinformatics: MiGEC was used to process raw reads and extract unique molecular identifiers, and MiXCR was used to find CDR3 positions. Recombination models were inferred per individual with the repgenHMM and IGoR tools using an EM algorithm. The analysis of shared clonotypes was done with the tcR package in R, with sharing normalized by the product of cloneset sizes. Out-of-frame nonproductive sequences were analyzed to study raw recombination free of thymic and clonal selection effects. The public reads were run again by TCRdb, first through fastp at Q25 and then through MiXCR, and only productive beta chains were kept. CDR3 protein duplicates are merged, each entry listing the most common genes and DNA. For this entry, the V and J calls and clone size follow TCRdb and not the study's own pipeline. The sample table lists roughly 630,000 distinct CDR3 sequences, under 8.5% of them with a count of one. The top ten constitute about 1.5% of the sample.

This same sample was also taken into another study, of yellow fever vaccine responses in identical twins. As described in the second report: According to the authors, in identical twins the way T cells responded to vaccination appeared partly convergent and partly personalized. In identical twins, the study followed T cell clones that responded to the vaccine with precision.

Material for sequencing was PBMCs. The rearranged segments are TRBV5-1 and TRBJ2-5; the D gene cannot be resolved beyond TRBD1 or TRBD2, each matching 6 bases. The sequence was obtained from a young woman in good health. The CDR3 protein is CASTPSVVRGGETQYF. The base sequence is TGCGCCAGCACACCATCGGTGGTCAGGGGAGGAGAGACCCAGTACTTC. Full variable domain (CDR3 extended with the reference TRBV5-1 and TRBJ2-5 proteins): KAGVTQTPRYLIKTRGQQVTLSCSPISGHRSVSWYQQTPGQGLQFLFEYFSETQRNKGNFPGRFSGRQFSNSRSEMNVSTLELGDSALYLCASTPSVVRGGETQYFGPGTRLLVL.